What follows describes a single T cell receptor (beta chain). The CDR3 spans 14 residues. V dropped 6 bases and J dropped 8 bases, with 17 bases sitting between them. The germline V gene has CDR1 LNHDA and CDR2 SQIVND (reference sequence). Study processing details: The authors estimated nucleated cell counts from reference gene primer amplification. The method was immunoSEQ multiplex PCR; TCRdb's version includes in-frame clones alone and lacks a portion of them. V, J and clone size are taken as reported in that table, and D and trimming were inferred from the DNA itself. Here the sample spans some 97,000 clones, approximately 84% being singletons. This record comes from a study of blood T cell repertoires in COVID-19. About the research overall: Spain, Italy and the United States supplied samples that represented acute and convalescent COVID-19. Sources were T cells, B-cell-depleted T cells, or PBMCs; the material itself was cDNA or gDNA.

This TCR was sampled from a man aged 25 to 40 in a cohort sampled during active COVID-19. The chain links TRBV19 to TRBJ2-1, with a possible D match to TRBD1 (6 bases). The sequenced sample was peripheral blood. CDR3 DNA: TGTGCCAGTAGAACGTCGGACAGTAGGGATGAGCAGTTCTTC. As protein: CASRTSDSRDEQFF. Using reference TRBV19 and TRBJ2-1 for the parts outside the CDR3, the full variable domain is DGGITQSPKYLFRKEGQNVTLSCEQNLNHDAMYWYRQDPGQGLRLIYYSQIVNDFQKGDIAEGYSVSREKKESFPLTVTSAQKNPTAFYLCASRTSDSRDEQFFGPGTRLTVL.